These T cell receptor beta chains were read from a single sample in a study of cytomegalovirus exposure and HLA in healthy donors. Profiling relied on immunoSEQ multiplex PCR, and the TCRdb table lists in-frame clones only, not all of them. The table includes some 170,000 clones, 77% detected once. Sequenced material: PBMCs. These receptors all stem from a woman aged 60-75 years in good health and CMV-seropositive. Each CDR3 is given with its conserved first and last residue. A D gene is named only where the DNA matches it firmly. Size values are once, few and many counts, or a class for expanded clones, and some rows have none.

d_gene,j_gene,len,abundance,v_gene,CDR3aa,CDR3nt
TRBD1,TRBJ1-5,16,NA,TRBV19,CASTLGQPYGLQPQHF,TGTGCCAGTACCTTGGGACAGCCGTACGGTCTTCAGCCCCAGCATTTT
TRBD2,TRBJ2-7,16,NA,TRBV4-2,CASSQDSAGGPVEQYF,TGTGCCAGCAGCCAAGATTCGGCGGGAGGGCCGGTCGAGCAGTACTTC
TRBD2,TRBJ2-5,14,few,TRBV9,CASSGGGRRETQYF,TGTGCCAGCAGCGGGGGGGGACGGAGAGAGACCCAGTACTTC
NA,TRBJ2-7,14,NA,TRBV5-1,CASSLGLRDYEQYF,TGCGCCAGCAGCTTAGGACTACGAGACTACGAGCAGTACTTC
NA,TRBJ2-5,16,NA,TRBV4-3,CASSQGGSRGRETQYF,TGCGCCAGCAGCCAAGGGGGGTCCAGGGGCAGAGAGACCCAGTACTTC
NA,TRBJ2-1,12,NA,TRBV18,CASSPLYNEQFF,TGTGCCAGCTCACCCTTATACAATGAGCAGTTCTTC
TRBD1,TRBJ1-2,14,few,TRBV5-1,CASSMNTGGQGYTF,TGCGCCAGCAGCATGAACACAGGGGGCCAGGGCTACACCTTC
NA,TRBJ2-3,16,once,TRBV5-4,CASSQNRGSSTDTQYF,TGTGCCAGCAGCCAGAATAGAGGGTCTAGCACAGATACGCAGTATTTT
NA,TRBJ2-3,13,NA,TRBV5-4,CASSFGPSNTQYF,TGTGCCAGCAGCTTCGGTCCGTCGAATACGCAGTATTTT
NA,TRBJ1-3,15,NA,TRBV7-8,CASSLQVNSGNTIYF,TGTGCCAGCAGCTTACAGGTTAACTCTGGAAACACCATATATTTT
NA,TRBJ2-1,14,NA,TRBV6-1,CASSLAGVSNEQFF,TGTGCCAGCAGCTTAGCAGGGGTTAGCAATGAGCAGTTCTTC
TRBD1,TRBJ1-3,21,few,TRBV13,CASSLAFFPGQGFDSGNTIYF,TGTGCCAGCAGCTTAGCGTTTTTCCCGGGACAGGGATTCGACTCTGGAAACACCATATATTTT
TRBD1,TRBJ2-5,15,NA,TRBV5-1,CASSWLGQGGTEQYF,TGCGCCAGCAGCTGGCTTGGACAGGGGGGTACAGAGCAGTACTTC
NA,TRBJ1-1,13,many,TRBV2,CASTWVRDTEAFF,TGTGCCAGCACTTGGGTCAGGGACACTGAAGCTTTCTTT
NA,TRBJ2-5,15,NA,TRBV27,CASSLGGSNQETQYF,TGTGCCAGCAGTTTAGGCGGTAGCAACCAAGAGACCCAGTACTTC
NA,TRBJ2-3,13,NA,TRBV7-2,CASSLIYTDTQYF,TGTGCCAGCAGCTTAATATACACAGATACGCAGTATTTT
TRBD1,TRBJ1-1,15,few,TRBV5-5,CASRNRQGPNTEAFF,TGTGCCAGCAGGAATCGACAGGGTCCTAACACTGAAGCTTTCTTT
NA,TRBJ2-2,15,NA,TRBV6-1,CASTFRTANTGELFF,TGTGCCAGCACCTTCCGGACAGCGAACACCGGGGAGCTGTTTTTT
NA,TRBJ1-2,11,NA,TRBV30,CAWTVNYGYTF,TGTGCCTGGACGGTTAACTATGGCTACACCTTC
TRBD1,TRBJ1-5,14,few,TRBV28,CASSLAGGREAQHF,TGTGCCAGCAGTTTGGCAGGGGGCAGGGAGGCCCAGCATTTT
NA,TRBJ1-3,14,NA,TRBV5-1,CASSADNSGNTIYF,TGCGCCAGCAGCGCGGACAACTCTGGAAACACCATATATTTT
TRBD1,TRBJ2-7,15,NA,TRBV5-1,CASSGKTGAWDEQYF,TGCGCCAGCAGCGGAAAGACAGGGGCCTGGGACGAGCAGTACTTC
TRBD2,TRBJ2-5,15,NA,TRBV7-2,CASSPGTRHQETQYF,TGTGCCAGCAGCCCCGGGACTAGACATCAAGAGACCCAGTACTTC
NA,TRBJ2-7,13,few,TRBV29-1,CSVGKRTIGEQYF,TGCAGCGTTGGAAAAAGGACAATAGGCGAGCAGTACTTC
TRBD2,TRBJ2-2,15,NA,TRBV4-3,CASSQLAGGTGELFF,TGCGCCAGCAGCCAACTAGCGGGGGGCACCGGGGAGCTGTTTTTT
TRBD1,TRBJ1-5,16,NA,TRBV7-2,CASSLQQGAGNQPQHF,TGTGCCAGCAGCCTACAACAGGGGGCGGGCAATCAGCCCCAGCATTTT
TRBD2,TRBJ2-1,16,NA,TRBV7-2,CASRTSAGGYYNEQFF,TGTGCCAGCAGGACGTCAGCGGGAGGTTACTACAATGAGCAGTTCTTC
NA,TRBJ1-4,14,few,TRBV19,CASKKGHNEEKLFF,TGTGCCAGCAAAAAGGGACACAATGAGGAGAAACTGTTTTTT
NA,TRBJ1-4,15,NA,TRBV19,CASSWKFTGSEKLFF,TGTGCCAGTAGTTGGAAGTTTACAGGGAGTGAAAAACTGTTTTTT
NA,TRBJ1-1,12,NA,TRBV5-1,CASSPGGRGAFF,TGCGCCAGCAGCCCGGGGGGCAGGGGAGCTTTCTTT
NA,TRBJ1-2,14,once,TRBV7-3,CASSLTSRTARPSF,TGTGCCAGCAGCTTAACGAGCCGGACAGCAAGACCATCCTTC
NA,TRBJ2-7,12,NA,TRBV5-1,CASSLSSYEQYF,TGCGCCAGCAGCTTGAGTAGTTACGAGCAGTACTTC
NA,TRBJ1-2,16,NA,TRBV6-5,CASSYTGSWQGGGYTF,TGTGCCAGCAGTTACACGGGGAGCTGGCAGGGAGGTGGCTACACCTTC
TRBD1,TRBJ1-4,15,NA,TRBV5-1,CASSSQGATNEKLFF,TGCGCCAGCAGCTCCCAGGGGGCGACTAATGAAAAACTGTTTTTT
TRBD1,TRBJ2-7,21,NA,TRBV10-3,CAIRIRDRGRLAGGEIGEQYF,TGTGCCATCAGGATCCGGGACAGGGGGCGACTAGCTGGTGGGGAAATAGGCGAGCAGTACTTC
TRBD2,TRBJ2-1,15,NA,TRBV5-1,CASSGSGSSYNEQFF,TGCGCCAGCAGCGGTAGCGGGAGCTCCTACAATGAGCAGTTCTTC
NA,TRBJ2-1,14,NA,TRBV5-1,CASSGTTGNNEQFF,TGCGCCAGCAGCGGAACAACAGGGAATAATGAGCAGTTCTTC
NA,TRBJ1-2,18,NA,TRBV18,CASSPLTASWGDNYGYTF,TGTGCCAGCTCACCGCTTACGGCCTCCTGGGGGGATAACTATGGCTACACCTTC
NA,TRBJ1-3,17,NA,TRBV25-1,CASSAAGSTHSGNTIYF,TGTGCCAGCAGTGCTGCAGGGTCTACCCACTCTGGAAACACCATATATTTT
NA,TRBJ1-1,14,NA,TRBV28,CASSFKARSTEAFF,TGTGCCAGCAGTTTCAAGGCTAGGTCCACTGAAGCTTTCTTT
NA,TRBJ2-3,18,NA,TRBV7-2,CASSLERGFGGETDTQYF,TGTGCCAGCAGCTTAGAACGAGGGTTCGGGGGAGAGACAGATACGCAGTATTTT
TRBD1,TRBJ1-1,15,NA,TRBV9,CASSVTGGRNTEAFF,TGTGCCAGCAGCGTCACAGGGGGGAGAAACACTGAAGCTTTCTTT
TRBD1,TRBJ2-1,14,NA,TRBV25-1,CASSATLGGGEQFF,TGTGCCAGCAGTGCGACACTAGGGGGCGGTGAGCAGTTCTTC
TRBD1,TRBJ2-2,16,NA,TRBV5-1,CASSEKRTGGTGELFF,TGCGCCAGCAGCGAAAAGAGGACAGGGGGCACCGGGGAGCTGTTTTTT